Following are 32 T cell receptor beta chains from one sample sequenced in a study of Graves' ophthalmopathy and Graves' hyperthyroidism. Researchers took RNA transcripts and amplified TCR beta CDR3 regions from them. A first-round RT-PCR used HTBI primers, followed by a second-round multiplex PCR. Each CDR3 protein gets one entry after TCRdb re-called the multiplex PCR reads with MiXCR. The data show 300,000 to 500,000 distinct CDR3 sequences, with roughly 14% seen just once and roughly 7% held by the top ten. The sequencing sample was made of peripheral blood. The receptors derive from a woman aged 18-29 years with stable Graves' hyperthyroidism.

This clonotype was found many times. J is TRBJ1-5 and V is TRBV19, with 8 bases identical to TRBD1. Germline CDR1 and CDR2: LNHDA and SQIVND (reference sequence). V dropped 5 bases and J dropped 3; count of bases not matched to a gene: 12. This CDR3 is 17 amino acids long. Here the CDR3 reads CASSPPRGQAHNQPQHF. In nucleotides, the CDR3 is TGTGCCAGTAGTCCTCCCCGGGGACAGGCTCACAATCAGCCCCAGCATTTT.

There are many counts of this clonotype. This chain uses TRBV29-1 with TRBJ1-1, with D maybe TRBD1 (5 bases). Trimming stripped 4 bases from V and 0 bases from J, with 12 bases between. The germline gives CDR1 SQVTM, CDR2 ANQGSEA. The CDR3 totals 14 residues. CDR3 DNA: TGCAGCGTTGGGGGGGGACTATTGAACACTGAAGCTTTCTTT. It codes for CSVGGGLLNTEAFF. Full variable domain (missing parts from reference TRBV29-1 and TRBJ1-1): SAVISQKPSRDICQRGTSLTIQCQVDSQVTMMFWYRQQPGQSLTLIATANQGSEATYESGFVIDKFPISRPNLTFSTLTVSNMSPEDSSIYLCSVGGGLLNTEAFFGQGTRLTVV.

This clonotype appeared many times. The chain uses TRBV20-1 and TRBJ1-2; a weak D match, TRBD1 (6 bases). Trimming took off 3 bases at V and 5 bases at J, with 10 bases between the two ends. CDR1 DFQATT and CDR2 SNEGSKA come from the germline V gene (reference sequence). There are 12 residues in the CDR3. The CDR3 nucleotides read TGCAGTGCTAGCGGGGGCGGTTATGGCTACACCTTC. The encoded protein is CSASGGGYGYTF.

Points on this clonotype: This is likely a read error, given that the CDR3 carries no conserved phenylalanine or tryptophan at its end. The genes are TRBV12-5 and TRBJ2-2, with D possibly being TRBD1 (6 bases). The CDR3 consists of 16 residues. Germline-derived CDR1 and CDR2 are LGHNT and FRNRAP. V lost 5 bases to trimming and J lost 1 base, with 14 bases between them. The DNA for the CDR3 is TGTGCTAGTGGTGGAACCTGGACAGTGAACACCGGGGAGCTGTTTGTT. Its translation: CASGGTWTVNTGELFV.

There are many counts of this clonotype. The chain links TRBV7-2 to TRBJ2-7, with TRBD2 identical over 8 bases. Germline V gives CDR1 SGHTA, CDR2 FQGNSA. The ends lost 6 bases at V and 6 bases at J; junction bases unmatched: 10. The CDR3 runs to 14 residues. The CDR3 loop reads CASSSGGATIEQYF. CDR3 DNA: TGTGCCAGCAGTTCCGGGGGGGCGACTATCGAGCAGTACTTC.

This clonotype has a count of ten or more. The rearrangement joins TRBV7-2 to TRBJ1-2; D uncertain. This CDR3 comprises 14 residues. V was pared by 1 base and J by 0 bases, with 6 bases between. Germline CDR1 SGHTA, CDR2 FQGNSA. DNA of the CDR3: TGTGCCAGCAGCTTAGGATCAGCTAACTATGGCTACACCTTC. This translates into CASSLGSANYGYTF.

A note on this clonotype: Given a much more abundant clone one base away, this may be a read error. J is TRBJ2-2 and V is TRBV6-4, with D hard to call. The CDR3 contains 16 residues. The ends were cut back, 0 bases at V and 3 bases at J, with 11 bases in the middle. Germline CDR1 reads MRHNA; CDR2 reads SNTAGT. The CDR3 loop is CASSDSRVTYTGELFF. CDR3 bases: TGTGCCAGCAGTGACTCCCGGGTTACGTACACCGGGGAGCTGTTTTTT.

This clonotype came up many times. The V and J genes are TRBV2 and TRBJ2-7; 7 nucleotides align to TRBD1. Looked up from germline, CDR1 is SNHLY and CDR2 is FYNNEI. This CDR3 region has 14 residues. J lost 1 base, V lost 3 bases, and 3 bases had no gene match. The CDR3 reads CASSEIQGSYEQYF. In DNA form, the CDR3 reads TGTGCCAGCAGTGAGATACAGGGGTCCTACGAGCAGTACTTC.

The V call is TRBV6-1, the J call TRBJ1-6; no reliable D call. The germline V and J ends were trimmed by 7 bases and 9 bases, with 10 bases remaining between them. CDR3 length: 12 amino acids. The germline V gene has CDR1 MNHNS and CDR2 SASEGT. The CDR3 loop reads CASNLPSSPLHF. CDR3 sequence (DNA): TGTGCCAGCAACTTACCCAGTTCACCCCTCCACTTT.

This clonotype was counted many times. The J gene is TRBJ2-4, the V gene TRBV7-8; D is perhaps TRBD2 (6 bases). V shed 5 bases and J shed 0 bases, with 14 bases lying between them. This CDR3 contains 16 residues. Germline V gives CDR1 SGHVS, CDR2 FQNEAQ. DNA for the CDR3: TGTGCCAGCAGCCTCATCGGGGGACTAGCCAAAAACATTCAGTACTTC. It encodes CASSLIGGLAKNIQYF.

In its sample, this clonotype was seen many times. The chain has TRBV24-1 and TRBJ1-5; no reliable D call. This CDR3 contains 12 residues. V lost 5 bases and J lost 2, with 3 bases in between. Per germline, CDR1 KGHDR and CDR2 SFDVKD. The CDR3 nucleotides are TGTGCCACCAGTGGGGGCAATCAGCCCCAGCATTTT. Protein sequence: CATSGGNQPQHF.

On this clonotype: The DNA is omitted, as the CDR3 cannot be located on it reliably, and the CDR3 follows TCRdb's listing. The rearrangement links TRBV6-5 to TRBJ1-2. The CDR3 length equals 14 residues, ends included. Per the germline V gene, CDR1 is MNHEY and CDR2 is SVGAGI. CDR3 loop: CASSSSGSGYGYTF.

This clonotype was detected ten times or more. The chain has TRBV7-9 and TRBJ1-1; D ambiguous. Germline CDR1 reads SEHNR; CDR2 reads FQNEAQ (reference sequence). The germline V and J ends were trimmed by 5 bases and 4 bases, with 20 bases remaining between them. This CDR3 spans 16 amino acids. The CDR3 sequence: CASSPINTGRGTEAFF. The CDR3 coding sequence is TGTGCCAGCAGCCCCATTAACACCGGACGAGGCACTGAAGCTTTCTTT.

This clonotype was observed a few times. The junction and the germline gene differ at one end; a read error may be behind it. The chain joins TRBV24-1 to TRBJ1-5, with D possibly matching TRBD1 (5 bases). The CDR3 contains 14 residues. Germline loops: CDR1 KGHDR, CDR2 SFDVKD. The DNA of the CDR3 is TGTGCCGCCAGTGATTTGACGGGGGATCAGCCCCAGCATTTT. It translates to CAASDLTGDQPQHF.

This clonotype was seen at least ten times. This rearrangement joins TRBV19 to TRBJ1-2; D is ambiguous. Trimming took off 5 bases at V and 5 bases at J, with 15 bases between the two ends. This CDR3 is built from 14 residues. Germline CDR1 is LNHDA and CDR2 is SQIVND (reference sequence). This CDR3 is CASSAAGLSYGYTF. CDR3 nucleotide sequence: TGTGCCAGTAGTGCGGCGGGCCTGTCGTATGGCTACACCTTC.

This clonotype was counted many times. Here the CDR3 reads CASSLGPTRKTQYF. In DNA form, the CDR3 reads TGTGCCAGCAGCTTGGGGCCTACAAGGAAGACCCAGTACTTC. The gene calls are TRBV7-8 and TRBJ2-5, with a weak D call TRBD1 (5 bases). V lost 3 bases and J lost 6, with 14 bases in between. Germline values: CDR1 SGHVS, CDR2 FQNEAQ. The length of the CDR3 is 14 residues.

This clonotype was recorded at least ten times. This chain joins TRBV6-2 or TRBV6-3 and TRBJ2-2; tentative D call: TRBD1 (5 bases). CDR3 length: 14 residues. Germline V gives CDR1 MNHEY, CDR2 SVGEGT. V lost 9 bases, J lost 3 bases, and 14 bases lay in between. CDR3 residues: CASNRQHDTGELFF. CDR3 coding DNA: TGTGCCAGTAATAGACAGCACGACACCGGGGAGCTGTTTTTT.

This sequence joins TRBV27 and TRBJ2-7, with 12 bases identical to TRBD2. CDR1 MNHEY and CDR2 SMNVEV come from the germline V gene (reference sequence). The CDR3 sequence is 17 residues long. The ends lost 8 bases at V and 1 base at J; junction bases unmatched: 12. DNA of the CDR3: TGTGCCAGCTTAGCAGGGACTAGCGGGTACTATTCCTACGAGCAGTACTTC. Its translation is CASLAGTSGYYSYEQYF.

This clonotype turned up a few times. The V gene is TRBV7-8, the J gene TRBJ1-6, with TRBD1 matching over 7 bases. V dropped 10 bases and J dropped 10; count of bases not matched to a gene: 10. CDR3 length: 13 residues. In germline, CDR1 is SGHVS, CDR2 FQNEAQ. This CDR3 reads CATSGQQDSPLHF. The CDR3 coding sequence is TGTGCCACCTCGGGACAGCAGGACTCACCCCTCCACTTT. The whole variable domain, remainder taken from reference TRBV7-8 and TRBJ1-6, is GAGVSQSPRYKVAKRGQDVALRCDPISGHVSLFWYQQALGQGPEFLTYFQNEAQLDKSGLPSDRFFAERPEGSVSTLKIQRTQQEDSAVYLCATSGQQDSPLHFGNGTRLTVT.

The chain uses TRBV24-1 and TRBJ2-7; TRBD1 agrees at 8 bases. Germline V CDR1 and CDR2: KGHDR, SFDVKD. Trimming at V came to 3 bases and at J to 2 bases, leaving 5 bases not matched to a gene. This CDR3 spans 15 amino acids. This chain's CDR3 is CATSDAGQAAYEQYF. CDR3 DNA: TGTGCCACCAGTGATGCGGGACAGGCGGCCTACGAGCAGTACTTC.

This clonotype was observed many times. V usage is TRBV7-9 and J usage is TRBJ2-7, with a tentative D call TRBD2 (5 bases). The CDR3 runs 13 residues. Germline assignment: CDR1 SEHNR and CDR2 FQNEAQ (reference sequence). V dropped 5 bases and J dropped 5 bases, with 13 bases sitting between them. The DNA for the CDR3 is TGTGCCAGCAGCCCTGGCGGGTTAGACGAGCAGTACTTC. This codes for CASSPGGLDEQYF. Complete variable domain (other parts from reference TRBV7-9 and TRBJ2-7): DTGVSQNPRHKITKRGQNVTFRCDPISEHNRLYWYRQTLGQGPEFLTYFQNEAQLEKSRLLSDRFSAERPKGSFSTLEIQRTEQGDSAMYLCASSPGGLDEQYFGPGTRLTVT.

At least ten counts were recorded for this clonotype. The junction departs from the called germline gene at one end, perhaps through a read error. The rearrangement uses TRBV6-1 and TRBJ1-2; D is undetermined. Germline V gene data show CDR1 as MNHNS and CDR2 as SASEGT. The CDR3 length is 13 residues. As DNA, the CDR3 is TGTGCCGGCAGCCCCGACCCAGGCTACGGCTACACCTTC. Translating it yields CAGSPDPGYGYTF.

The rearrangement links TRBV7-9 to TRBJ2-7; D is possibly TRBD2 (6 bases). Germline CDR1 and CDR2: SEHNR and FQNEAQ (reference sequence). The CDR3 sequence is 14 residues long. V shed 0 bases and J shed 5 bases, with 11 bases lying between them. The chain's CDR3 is CASSLAGTLNEQYF. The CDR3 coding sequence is TGTGCCAGCAGCTTAGCGGGGACTCTCAACGAGCAGTACTTC.

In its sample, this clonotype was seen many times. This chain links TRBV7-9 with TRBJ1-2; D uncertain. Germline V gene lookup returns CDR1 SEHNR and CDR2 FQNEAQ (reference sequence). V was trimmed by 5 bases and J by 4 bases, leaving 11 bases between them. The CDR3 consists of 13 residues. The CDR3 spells CASSRDLVYGYTF. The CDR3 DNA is TGTGCCAGCAGCCGAGACTTGGTCTATGGCTACACCTTC. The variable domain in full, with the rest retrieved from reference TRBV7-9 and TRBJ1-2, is DTGVSQNPRHKITKRGQNVTFRCDPISEHNRLYWYRQTLGQGPEFLTYFQNEAQLEKSRLLSDRFSAERPKGSFSTLEIQRTEQGDSAMYLCASSRDLVYGYTFGSGTRLTVV.

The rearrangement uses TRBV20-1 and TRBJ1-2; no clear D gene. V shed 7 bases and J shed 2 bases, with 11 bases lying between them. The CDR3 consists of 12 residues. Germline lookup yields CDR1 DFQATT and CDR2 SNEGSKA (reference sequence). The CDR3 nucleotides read TGCAGTGGTTCCCAGATGAACTATGGCTACACCTTC. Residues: CSGSQMNYGYTF.

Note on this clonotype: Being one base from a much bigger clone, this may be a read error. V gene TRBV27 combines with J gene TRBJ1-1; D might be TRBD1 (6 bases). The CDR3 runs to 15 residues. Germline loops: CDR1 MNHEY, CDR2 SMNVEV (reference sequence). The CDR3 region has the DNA TGTGCCGGCAGTTTAGGGGGGGCTCCGAACACTGAAGCTTTCTTT. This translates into CAGSLGGAPNTEAFF.

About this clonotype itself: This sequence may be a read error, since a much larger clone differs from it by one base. The CDR3 coding sequence is TGCGCCAGCAGCCTTGGAACGGAACAGGGCTACGAGCAGTACTTC. Protein sequence: CASSLGTEQGYEQYF. This chain joins TRBV5-1 and TRBJ2-7; a possible D gene is TRBD1 (6 bases). The CDR3 contains 15 residues. V dropped 4 bases and J dropped 3 bases, with 17 bases sitting between them. Germline CDR1 SGHRS, CDR2 YFSETQ.

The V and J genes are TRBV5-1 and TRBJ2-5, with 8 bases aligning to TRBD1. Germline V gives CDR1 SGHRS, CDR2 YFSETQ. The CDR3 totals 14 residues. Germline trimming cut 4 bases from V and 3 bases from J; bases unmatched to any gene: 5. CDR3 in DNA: TGCGCCAGCAGCAACAACAGGGGGGAAGAGACCCAGTACTTC. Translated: CASSNNRGEETQYF.

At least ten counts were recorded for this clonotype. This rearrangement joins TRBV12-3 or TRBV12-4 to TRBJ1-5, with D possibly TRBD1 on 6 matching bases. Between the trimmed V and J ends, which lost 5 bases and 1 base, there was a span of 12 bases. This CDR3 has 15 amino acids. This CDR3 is CASSGGKRSNQPQHF. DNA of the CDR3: TGTGCCAGCAGTGGGGGCAAGCGAAGCAATCAGCCCCAGCATTTT.

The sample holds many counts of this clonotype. Here the CDR3 reads CASMDRGMQETQYF. The CDR3 region has the DNA TGTGCCAGCATGGACAGGGGGATGCAAGAGACCCAGTACTTC. The V and J genes are TRBV2 and TRBJ2-5; 10 bases are a match to TRBD1. This CDR3 has 14 residues. J lost 2 bases, V lost 7 bases, and 4 bases had no gene match. Per the germline V gene, CDR1 is SNHLY and CDR2 is FYNNEI.

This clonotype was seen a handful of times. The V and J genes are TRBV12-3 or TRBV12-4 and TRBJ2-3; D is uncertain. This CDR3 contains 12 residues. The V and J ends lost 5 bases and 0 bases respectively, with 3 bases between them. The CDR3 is CASSESTDTQYF. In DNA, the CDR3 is TGTGCCAGCAGTGAAAGCACAGATACGCAGTATTTT.

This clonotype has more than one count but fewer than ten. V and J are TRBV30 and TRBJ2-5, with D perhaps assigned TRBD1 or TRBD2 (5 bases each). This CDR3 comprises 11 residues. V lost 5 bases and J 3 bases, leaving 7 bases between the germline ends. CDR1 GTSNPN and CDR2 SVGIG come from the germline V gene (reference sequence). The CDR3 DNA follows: TGTGCCTGGGGGGGAAAAGAGACCCAGTACTTC. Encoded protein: CAWGGKETQYF.